Listed below are T cell receptor beta chains from one sample, sequenced in a study of cytomegalovirus exposure and HLA in healthy donors. Data came from immunoSEQ multiplex PCR; TCRdb stores just in-frame clones and leaves some out. The table has about 180,000 clones, about 72% seen once. Sequencing was carried out using PBMCs. The receptors were gathered from a human donor in good health. The CDR3 runs from the conserved cysteine through the conserved F or W. Each record gives: V gene, J gene, clone size, D gene, CDR3 DNA, CDR3 protein. A D gene is named only where the DNA matches it firmly. Only some rows state a clone size, as once, few, many or a class for expanded clones.

TRBV7-9,TRBJ1-4,-,-,TGTGCCAGCAGCTTAGCCAGGGAAAGTGAAAAACTGTTTTTT,CASSLARESEKLFF
TRBV5-1,TRBJ2-5,few,-,TGCGCCAGCAGCGAGCCCCAGGGGCCCCAGTACTTC,CASSEPQGPQYF
TRBV6-5,TRBJ2-1,-,-,TGTGCCAGCAGTTACGGAGCGAGCTCCTACAATGAGCAGTTCTTC,CASSYGASSYNEQFF
TRBV30,TRBJ2-7,few,-,TGTGCCTCAGACCGGGACTACGAGCAGTACTTC,CASDRDYEQYF
TRBV5-1,TRBJ2-2,once,-,TGCGCCAGCAGCTTGACAGGGAACACCGGGGAGCTGTTTTTT,CASSLTGNTGELFF
TRBV11-2,TRBJ1-2,-,-,TGTGCCAGCAGCTCCGGGGTGCAGGGACACCTTGGCTACACCTTC,CASSSGVQGHLGYTF
TRBV13,TRBJ2-5,few,TRBD2,TGTGCCAGCAGCCTTATAGCGGGGGGGGGCCAAGAGACCCAGTACTTC,CASSLIAGGGQETQYF
TRBV29-1,TRBJ1-1,once,TRBD1,TGCAGCGTTGTTGGCAGGGGGCCTCCGCCCGCTGAAGCTTTCTTT,CSVVGRGPPPAEAFF
TRBV5-5,TRBJ2-7,-,TRBD2,TGTGCCAGCAGCCCGACTAGCGGCTCCTACGAGCAGTACTTC,CASSPTSGSYEQYF
TRBV19,TRBJ1-3,-,TRBD1,TGTGCCAGTAGTGAAACAGGGGTCGGGCCCTCTGGAAACACCATATATTTT,CASSETGVGPSGNTIYF
TRBV2,TRBJ2-2,few,TRBD2,TGTGCCAGCAGTGATGGGTTAGCGGGGCTCACCGGGGAGCTGTTTTTT,CASSDGLAGLTGELFF
TRBV30,TRBJ2-6,-,-,TGTGCCTGGAGTGTAGAGCGCTCTGGGGCCAACGTCCTGACTTTC,CAWSVERSGANVLTF
TRBV5-1,TRBJ2-5,-,-,TGCGCCAGCAGCCCCAGGGGTCAGACGTACCAAGAGACCCAGTACTTC,CASSPRGQTYQETQYF
TRBV7-6,TRBJ1-5,-,-,TGTGCCAGCAGCTTTGGCAGTAATCAGCCCCAGCATTTT,CASSFGSNQPQHF
TRBV5-1,TRBJ2-7,-,-,TGCGCCAGCAGCTCCGGCAGGGGAGGGGGTTTCTACGAGCAGTACTTC,CASSSGRGGGFYEQYF
TRBV6-6,TRBJ2-1,few,TRBD2,TGTGCCAGCAGTTACCCCGGGGGGTATGAGCAGTTCTTC,CASSYPGGYEQFF
TRBV5-6,TRBJ2-7,-,TRBD2,TGTGCCAGCAGCTTGGAAATAGCGGGTCGGGGTGGGGAGCAGTACTTC,CASSLEIAGRGGEQYF
TRBV10-3,TRBJ2-3,-,TRBD2,TGTGCCATCAGTGAACTAGCGAACACAGATACGCAGTATTTT,CAISELANTDTQYF
TRBV5-6,TRBJ2-3,-,TRBD2,TGTGCCAGCAGCTTGGCAGCGGGGGGATTCACAGATACGCAGTATTTT,CASSLAAGGFTDTQYF
TRBV27,TRBJ1-5,-,TRBD1,TGTGCCAGCAGTTTATGGGGACAGATTAGTAATCAGCCCCAGCATTTT,CASSLWGQISNQPQHF
TRBV7-9,TRBJ1-2,-,TRBD1,TGTGCCAGCAGCTTTGGACAGGACCTTGGCTACACCTTC,CASSFGQDLGYTF
TRBV9,TRBJ1-3,few,-,TGTGCCAGCAGCGTAGCTGCGGGGAGAGGAAACACCATATATTTT,CASSVAAGRGNTIYF
TRBV6-4,TRBJ1-5,-,TRBD1,TGTGCCAGCAGAGCGACAGGGGGCGACGGTCAGCCCCAGCATTTT,CASRATGGDGQPQHF
TRBV27,TRBJ2-7,-,-,TGTGCCAGCAGTTTATCGGGCAGGTTCTACGAGCAGTACTTC,CASSLSGRFYEQYF
TRBV25-1,TRBJ2-1,few,-,TGTGCCAGCCTGGGCGGGGAGATCCTACGGAATGAGCAGTTCTTC,CASLGGEILRNEQFF
TRBV7-2,TRBJ2-3,-,TRBD1,TGTGCCAGCAGCTGGGACAGGGGTAAAGATACGCAGTATTTT,CASSWDRGKDTQYF
TRBV2,TRBJ1-1,-,-,TGTGCCAGCAGTGACAGGTCCACTGAAGCTTTCTTT,CASSDRSTEAFF
TRBV14,TRBJ2-1,-,TRBD2,TGTGCCAGCAGCCAAGCAACTAGCGGGGGCCCTGAGCAGTTCTTC,CASSQATSGGPEQFF
TRBV6-5,TRBJ2-7,-,-,TGTGCCAGCAGTTACTCGCGTCCCGGCGAGCAGTACTTC,CASSYSRPGEQYF
TRBV19,TRBJ1-5,-,TRBD1,TGTGCCAGTAGCTCCTCGGACAGGGAGCCGCCCCAGCATTTT,CASSSSDREPPQHF
TRBV5-8,TRBJ1-3,-,-,TGTGCCAGCAGCCTCGGCGGGACGGGCTCTGGAAACACCATATATTTT,CASSLGGTGSGNTIYF
TRBV4-3,TRBJ2-7,-,-,TGCGCCAGCAGCCAATTTACAGGGAGCTCCTACGAGCAGTACTTC,CASSQFTGSSYEQYF
TRBV6-5,TRBJ2-7,-,TRBD1,TGTGCCAGCAGTGAACGCGGGACAGGCCCCGAGCAGTACTTC,CASSERGTGPEQYF
TRBV7-6,TRBJ2-5,-,TRBD2,TGTGCCAGCAGCTCAGCGGGGGGAAGGCAAGAGACCCAGTACTTC,CASSSAGGRQETQYF
TRBV6-5,TRBJ2-7,-,TRBD1,TGTGCCAGCACCAACCCCGGGACAGTCTACGAGCAGTACTTC,CASTNPGTVYEQYF
TRBV4-1,TRBJ2-7,-,TRBD1,TGCGCCAGCAGCCAGACAATTCCGGGACAGGGGGCGCGGGAGCAGTACTTC,CASSQTIPGQGAREQYF
TRBV7-8,TRBJ2-5,-,-,TGTGCCAGCAGCTTAGAGGCCTTCGGGGAGACCCAGTACTTC,CASSLEAFGETQYF
TRBV4-3,TRBJ1-4,-,TRBD1,TGCGCCAGCAGCCAAAGACAGGGTGGAGGAACTAATGAAAAACTGTTTTTT,CASSQRQGGGTNEKLFF
TRBV6-4,TRBJ2-2,-,-,TGTGCCAGCAGTTATCACTCAGGGGTCGTCGCGAACACCGGGGAGCTGTTTTTT,CASSYHSGVVANTGELFF
TRBV6-6,TRBJ2-1,-,TRBD2,TGTGCCAGCAGTTACAGCCTAGCGGTCCTCAATGAGCAGTTCTTC,CASSYSLAVLNEQFF
TRBV18,TRBJ1-1,-,-,TGTGCCAGCTCACCAGGCAGGGAAAACACTGAAGCTTTCTTT,CASSPGRENTEAFF
TRBV7-3,TRBJ2-3,-,TRBD2,TGTGCCAGCAGCCCCGGGACTAGCGGGGGGGCAGATACGCAGTATTTT,CASSPGTSGGADTQYF
TRBV6-4,TRBJ1-1,-,-,TGTGCCAGCAGTCCGGAAGGGGCGAACACTGAAGCTTTCTTT,CASSPEGANTEAFF
TRBV29-1,TRBJ2-2,once,-,TGCAGCGCCCACAGGGTCTCTACCGGGGAGCTGTTTTTT,CSAHRVSTGELFF
TRBV5-1,TRBJ2-5,-,-,TGCGCCAGCAGCCTTGGGAGACTGGAGACCCAGTACTTC,CASSLGRLETQYF